The rows below give T cell receptor beta chains drawn from one sample of a study of T cells in Graves' hyperthyroidism and ophthalmopathy. TCRdb passed the multiplex PCR reads through MiXCR, listing each CDR3 protein once. The sample carries about 360,000 distinct CDR3 sequences, about 18% recorded once. The sample consisted of blood. The receptors were sampled from a woman aged 18-29 years with Graves' hyperthyroidism. The CDR3 runs from the conserved cysteine through the conserved F or W. Fields, in order: V gene, J gene, D gene, clone size, CDR3 protein, CDR3 DNA. The D gene is left open where the match is weak. Clone size is given as once, few, many or a size class.

V gene: TRBV7-9; J gene: TRBJ1-5; D gene: .; clone size: many; CDR3 protein: CASSWGSDQPQHF; CDR3 DNA: TGTGCCAGCAGCTGGGGGAGCGATCAGCCCCAGCATTTT
V gene: TRBV12-3/TRBV12-4; J gene: TRBJ1-1; D gene: .; clone size: many; CDR3 protein: CASSLDIKPEAFF; CDR3 DNA: TGTGCCAGCAGTTTAGACATTAAACCTGAAGCTTTCTTT
V gene: TRBV27; J gene: TRBJ1-2; D gene: .; clone size: few; CDR3 protein: CASRTSQGSNYGYTF; CDR3 DNA: TGTGCCAGCAGGACGAGCCAGGGGTCTAACTATGGCTACACCTTC
V gene: TRBV9; J gene: TRBJ2-5; D gene: .; clone size: many; CDR3 protein: CASSAITEGETQYF; CDR3 DNA: TGTGCCAGCAGCGCTATCACCGAGGGAGAGACCCAGTACTTC
V gene: TRBV6-1; J gene: TRBJ1-1; D gene: .; clone size: many; CDR3 protein: CASFGVTTEAFF; CDR3 DNA: TGTGCCAGTTTCGGGGTCACCACTGAAGCTTTCTTT
V gene: TRBV12-3/TRBV12-4; J gene: TRBJ1-2; D gene: TRBD1; clone size: many; CDR3 protein: CASRTGSFGYTF; CDR3 DNA: TGTGCCAGCAGGACAGGGTCGTTCGGCTACACCTTC
V gene: TRBV12-3/TRBV12-4; J gene: TRBJ1-1; D gene: .; clone size: many; CDR3 protein: CASTLGTRAFEAFF; CDR3 DNA: TGTGCCAGCACCCTCGGGACGAGGGCCTTTGAAGCTTTCTTT
V gene: TRBV6-5; J gene: TRBJ1-1; D gene: .; clone size: many; CDR3 protein: CASSYSGRPEAFF; CDR3 DNA: TGTGCCAGCAGTTACTCGGGACGACCTGAAGCTTTCTTT
V gene: TRBV12-3/TRBV12-4; J gene: TRBJ2-5; D gene: .; clone size: many; CDR3 protein: CASSLEGGSGTQYF; CDR3 DNA: TGTGCCAGCAGTTTAGAAGGGGGTAGTGGGACCCAGTACTTC
V gene: TRBV6-5; J gene: TRBJ2-4; D gene: TRBD1; clone size: few; CDR3 protein: CASSLRLCPGTGCLAKNIQYF; CDR3 DNA: TGTGCCAGCAGTCTACGTCTTTGTCCCGGGACAGGGTGTCTGGCCAAAAACATTCAGTACTTC